Below are 10 T cell receptor beta chains sequenced from a single sample in a study of Graves' ophthalmopathy and Graves' hyperthyroidism (dated by TCRdb to about 2018). Sequencing was carried out with an Illumina HiSeq 2000. For repertoire sequencing, TCR beta CDR3 regions were amplified from RNA transcripts. A first-round RT-PCR used HTBI primers with the Qiagen OneStep RT-PCR kit, followed by a second-round multiplex PCR, size selection and purification. The public sequencing data were trimmed at Q25 with fastp and processed into clonotypes with MiXCR by TCRdb, which kept only in-frame beta chains. All rows with the same CDR3 protein become a single entry with the most common DNA and genes. For this sample there are 500,000 to 800,000 distinct CDR3 sequences; about 40% appear just once. In total, the top ten clones hold around 3% of the sample. The source material was peripheral blood. Receptors were obtained from an adult man with Graves' ophthalmopathy.

The rearrangement uses TRBV9 and TRBJ1-2; D is uncertain. The CDR3 covers 14 residues. Looked up from germline, CDR1 is SGDLS and CDR2 is YYNGEE. Trimming cost V 4 bases and J 6 bases, with 16 bases left between them. The CDR3 here is CASSQTPGFDGYTF. In DNA form, the CDR3 reads TGTGCCAGCAGCCAAACCCCCGGGTTCGATGGCTACACCTTC.

This clonotype has at least ten counts. Being one base from a much bigger clone, this may be a read error. The chain recombines TRBV15 with TRBJ1-4; D might be TRBD1 (5 bases). The V gene's germline CDR1 is LNHNV and CDR2 YYDKDF (reference sequence). The CDR3 runs to 13 residues. The DNA of the CDR3 is TGTGCCACCAGCGGAGATCGCGCGGGGGGACTGTTTTTT. This codes for CATSGDRAGGLFF.

The CDR3, as DNA: TGTGCCATCAGTGAGTCTAAACAGGGGAGAGGTGAAGCTTTCTTT. Amino acids: CAISESKQGRGEAFF. The genes are TRBV10-3 and TRBJ1-1; 7 bases are a match to TRBD1. The J segment lost 7 bases and the V segment lost 0 bases, leaving 8 bases of the junction unmatched. This CDR3 region has 15 residues. Germline loops: CDR1 ENHRY, CDR2 SYGVKD.

The gene calls are TRBV29-1 and TRBJ1-1; TRBD1 aligns across 8 bases. This CDR3 has 14 amino acids. Germline V CDR1 and CDR2: SQVTM, ANQGSEA. V dropped 8 bases and J dropped 1; count of bases not matched to a gene: 9. The CDR3 DNA follows: TGCAGCAGCCTCCGAGGACAGGGGAACACTGAAGCTTTCTTT. It is translated as CSSLRGQGNTEAFF.

This clonotype was found a few times. At one of its ends the junction is not consistent with the germline gene, which may arise from a read error. V is TRBV7-2 and J is TRBJ2-7; D not certain. This CDR3 is 14 amino acids long. The germline CDR1 and CDR2 sequences are SGHTA and FQGNSA. The DNA for the CDR3 is TGCGCCAGCAGCCAAGTGGGAAACCCCTACGAGCAGTACTTC. This sequence encodes CASSQVGNPYEQYF.

Comments on this clonotype: This CDR3 is missing its conserved last phenylalanine or tryptophan, likely due to a read error. No DNA is shown, since the ends of the CDR3 on it are uncertain; the CDR3 is the one TCRdb lists. The V call is TRBV10-3, the J call TRBJ1-5; the listed D gene, TRBD1, was not tested against the DNA. Termini included, the CDR3 measures 9 amino acids. Germline-derived CDR1 and CDR2 are ENHRY and SYGVKD. Here the CDR3 reads CAISDGGRV.

The J gene is TRBJ2-5, the V gene TRBV24-1; 12 bases line up with TRBD2. With 11 bases clipped from V and 5 bases from J, the junction kept 17 bases outside the gene matches. Germline lookup yields CDR1 KGHDR and CDR2 SFDVKD. The CDR3 is made up of 17 amino acids. CDR3 sequence (DNA): TGTGCCAGCAGCTTGGGCGCTAGCGGGAGGGCCCGGGAGACCCAGTACTTC. Amino acids: CASSLGASGRARETQYF.

This clonotype was seen at least ten times. The chain links TRBV7-2 to TRBJ1-6, with 10 bases lining up with TRBD1. Losses at the gene ends were 5 bases for V and 13 bases for J; bases not matched to a gene: 11. This CDR3 region has 15 residues. Germline-derived CDR1 and CDR2 are SGHTA and FQGNSA. DNA for the CDR3: TGTGCCAGCAGCGTACGGGACAGGGGCCCCGACCCCCTCCACTTT. The encoded protein is CASSVRDRGPDPLHF.

This clonotype has at least ten counts. The J gene is TRBJ1-2, the V gene TRBV7-7; unclear D gene. In germline, CDR1 is SSHAT, CDR2 FNYEAQ (reference sequence). V was pared by 6 bases and J by 5 bases, with 10 bases between. The CDR3 totals 12 residues. DNA for the CDR3: TGTGCCAGCAGGATACGGGAATATGGCTACACCTTC. Protein: CASRIREYGYTF.

As concerns this clonotype: An end of the junction does not agree with germline; a read error may underlie this. The chain has TRBV5-1 and TRBJ2-2; D is uncertain. CDR1 SGHRS and CDR2 YFSETQ come from the germline V gene. The CDR3 is 13 residues long. Here the CDR3 reads CPSSMEHTGELFF. CDR3 nucleotides: TGCCCCAGCAGCATGGAGCACACCGGAGAGCTGTTTTTT.